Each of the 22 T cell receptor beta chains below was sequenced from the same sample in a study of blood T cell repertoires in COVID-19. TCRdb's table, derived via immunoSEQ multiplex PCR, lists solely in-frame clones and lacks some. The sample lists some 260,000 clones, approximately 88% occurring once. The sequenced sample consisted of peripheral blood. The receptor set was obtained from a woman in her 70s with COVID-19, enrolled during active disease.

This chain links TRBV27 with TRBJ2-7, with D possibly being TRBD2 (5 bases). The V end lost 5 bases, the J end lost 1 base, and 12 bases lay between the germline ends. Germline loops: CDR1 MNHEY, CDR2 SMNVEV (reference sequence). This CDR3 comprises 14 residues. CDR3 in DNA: TGTGCCAGCAGTCCCGGACGGGATTCCTACGAGCAGTACTTC. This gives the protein CASSPGRDSYEQYF.

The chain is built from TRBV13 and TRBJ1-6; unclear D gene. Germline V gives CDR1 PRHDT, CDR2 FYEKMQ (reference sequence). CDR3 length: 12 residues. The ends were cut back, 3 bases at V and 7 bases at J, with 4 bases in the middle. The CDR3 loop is CASSFMNSPLHF. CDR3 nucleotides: TGTGCCAGCAGCTTCATGAATTCACCCCTCCACTTT.

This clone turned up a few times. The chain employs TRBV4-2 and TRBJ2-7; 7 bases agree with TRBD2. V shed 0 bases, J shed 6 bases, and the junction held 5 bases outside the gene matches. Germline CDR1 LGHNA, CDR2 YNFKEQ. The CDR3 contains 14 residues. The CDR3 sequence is CASSQDGTTSEQYF. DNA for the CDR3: TGTGCCAGCAGCCAAGATGGGACTACTTCCGAGCAGTACTTC.

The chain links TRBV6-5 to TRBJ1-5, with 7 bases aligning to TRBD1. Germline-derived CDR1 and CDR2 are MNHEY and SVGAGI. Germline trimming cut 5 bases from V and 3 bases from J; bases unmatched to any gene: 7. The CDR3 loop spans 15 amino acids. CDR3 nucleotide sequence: TGTGCCAGCAGTAAAATGACAGGGAACAATCAGCCCCAGCATTTT. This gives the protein CASSKMTGNNQPQHF.

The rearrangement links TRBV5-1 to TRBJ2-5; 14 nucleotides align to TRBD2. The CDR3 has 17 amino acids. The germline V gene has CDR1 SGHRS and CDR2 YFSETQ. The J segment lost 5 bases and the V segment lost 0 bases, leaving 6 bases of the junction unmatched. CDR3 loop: CASSLAGTSGGGETQYF. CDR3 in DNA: TGCGCCAGCAGCTTGGCCGGGACTAGCGGGGGTGGGGAGACCCAGTACTTC.

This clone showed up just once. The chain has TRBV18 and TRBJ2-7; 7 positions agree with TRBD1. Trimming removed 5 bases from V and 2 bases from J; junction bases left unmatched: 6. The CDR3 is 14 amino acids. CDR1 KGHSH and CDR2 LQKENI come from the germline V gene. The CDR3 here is CASSSQGDAYEQYF. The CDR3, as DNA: TGTGCCAGCTCATCTCAGGGGGACGCCTACGAGCAGTACTTC. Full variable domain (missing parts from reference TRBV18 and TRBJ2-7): NAGVMQNPRHLVRRRGQEARLRCSPMKGHSHVYWYRQLPEEGLKFMVYLQKENIIDESGMPKERFSAEFPKEGPSILRIQQVVRGDSAAYFCASSSQGDAYEQYFGPGTRLTVT.

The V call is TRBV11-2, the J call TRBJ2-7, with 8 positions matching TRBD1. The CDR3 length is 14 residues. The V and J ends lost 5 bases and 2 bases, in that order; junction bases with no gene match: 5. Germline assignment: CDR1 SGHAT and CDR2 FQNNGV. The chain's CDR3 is CASSTQDRAYEQYF. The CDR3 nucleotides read TGTGCCAGCAGCACCCAGGACAGGGCCTACGAGCAGTACTTC.

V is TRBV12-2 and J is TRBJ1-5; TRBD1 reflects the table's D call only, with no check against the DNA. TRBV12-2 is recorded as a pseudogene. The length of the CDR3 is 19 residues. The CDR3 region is CASRFSPGQGEHSNQPQHF. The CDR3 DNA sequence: TGTGCAAGTCGCTTCTCGCCGGGACAAGGGGAGCATAGCAATCAGCCCCAGCATTTT.

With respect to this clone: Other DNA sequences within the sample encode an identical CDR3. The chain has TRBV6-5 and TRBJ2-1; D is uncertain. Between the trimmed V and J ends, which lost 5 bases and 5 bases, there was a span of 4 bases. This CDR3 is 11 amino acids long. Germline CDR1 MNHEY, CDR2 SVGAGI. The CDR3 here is CASSRDNEQFF. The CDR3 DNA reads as TGTGCCAGCAGTCGAGACAATGAGCAGTTCTTC.

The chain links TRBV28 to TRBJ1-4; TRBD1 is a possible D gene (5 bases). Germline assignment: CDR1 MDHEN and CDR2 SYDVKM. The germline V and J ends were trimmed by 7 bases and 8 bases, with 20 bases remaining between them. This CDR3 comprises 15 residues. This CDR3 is CASNLDRGGKEKLFF. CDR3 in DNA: TGTGCCAGCAACCTCGATAGGGGAGGGAAGGAAAAACTGTTTTTT. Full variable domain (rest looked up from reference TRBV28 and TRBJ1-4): DVKVTQSSRYLVKRTGEKVFLECVQDMDHENMFWYRQDPGLGLRLIYFSYDVKMKEKGDIPEGYSVSREKKERFSLILESASTNQTSMYLCASNLDRGGKEKLFFGSGTQLSVL.

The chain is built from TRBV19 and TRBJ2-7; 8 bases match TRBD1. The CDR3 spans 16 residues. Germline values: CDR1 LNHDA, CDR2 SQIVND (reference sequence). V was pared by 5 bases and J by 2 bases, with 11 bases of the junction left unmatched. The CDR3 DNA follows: TGTGCCAGTAGTGAAACCGACAGGGGAGTAGCCTACGAGCAGTACTTC. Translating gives CASSETDRGVAYEQYF.

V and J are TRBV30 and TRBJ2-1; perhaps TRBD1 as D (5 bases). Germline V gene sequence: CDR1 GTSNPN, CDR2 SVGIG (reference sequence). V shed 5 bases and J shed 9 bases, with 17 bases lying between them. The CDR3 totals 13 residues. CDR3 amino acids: CAWGWQGVGEQFF. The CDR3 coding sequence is TGTGCCTGGGGTTGGCAGGGTGTCGGTGAGCAGTTCTTC.

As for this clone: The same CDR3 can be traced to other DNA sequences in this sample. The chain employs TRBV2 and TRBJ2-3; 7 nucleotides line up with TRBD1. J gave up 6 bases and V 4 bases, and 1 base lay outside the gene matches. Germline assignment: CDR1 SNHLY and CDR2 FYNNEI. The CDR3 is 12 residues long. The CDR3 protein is CASSVQGDTQYF. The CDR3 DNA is TGTGCCAGCAGTGTACAGGGGGATACGCAGTATTTT.

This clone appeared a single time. The CDR3 sequence: CASSSLTPTSGYYEQYF. The CDR3, as DNA: TGTGCCAGCAGCTCACTAACACCCACTAGCGGGTACTACGAGCAGTACTTC. The chain uses TRBV9 and TRBJ2-7; TRBD2 agrees at 9 bases. Germline V gene sequence: CDR1 SGDLS, CDR2 YYNGEE. This CDR3 comprises 17 residues. V trimming: 4 bases; J trimming: 3 bases; junction bases outside the gene matches: 14.

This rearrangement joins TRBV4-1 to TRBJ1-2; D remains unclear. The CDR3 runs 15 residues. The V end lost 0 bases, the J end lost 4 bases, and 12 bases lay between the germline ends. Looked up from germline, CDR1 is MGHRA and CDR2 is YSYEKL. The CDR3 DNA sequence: TGCGCCAGCAGCCAAGAAAACGCGGCAAGCTATGGCTACACCTTC. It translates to CASSQENAASYGYTF.

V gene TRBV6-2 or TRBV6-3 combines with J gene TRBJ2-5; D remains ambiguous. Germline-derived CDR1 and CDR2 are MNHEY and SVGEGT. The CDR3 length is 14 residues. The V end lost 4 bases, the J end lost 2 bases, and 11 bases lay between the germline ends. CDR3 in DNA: TGTGCCAGCAGTTTGAGGCCAAGTCAAGAGACCCAGTACTTC. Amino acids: CASSLRPSQETQYF.

The CDR3 DNA is TGTGCCAGCAGCTTTGACAGGGCTTTCGAGCAGTACTTC. Amino acids: CASSFDRAFEQYF. The gene calls are TRBV7-2 and TRBJ2-7; 7 positions agree with TRBD1. CDR1 and CDR2 from the germline V gene are SGHTA and FQGNSA. The CDR3 length is 13 residues. V gave up 3 bases and J gave up 6 bases; unmatched junction bases: 5.

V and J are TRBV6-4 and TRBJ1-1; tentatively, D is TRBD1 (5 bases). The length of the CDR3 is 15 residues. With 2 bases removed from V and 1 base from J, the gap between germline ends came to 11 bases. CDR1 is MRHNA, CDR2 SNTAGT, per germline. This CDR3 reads CASSDRRGKNTEAFF. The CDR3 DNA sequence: TGTGCCAGCAGTGACAGGAGGGGAAAGAACACTGAAGCTTTCTTT.

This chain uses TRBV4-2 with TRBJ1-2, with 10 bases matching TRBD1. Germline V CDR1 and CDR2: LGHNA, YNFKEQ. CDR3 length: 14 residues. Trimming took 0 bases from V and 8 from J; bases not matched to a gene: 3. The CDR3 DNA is TGTGCCAGCAGCCAAGATCCGGACAGGGGGGGCTACACCTTC. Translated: CASSQDPDRGGYTF.

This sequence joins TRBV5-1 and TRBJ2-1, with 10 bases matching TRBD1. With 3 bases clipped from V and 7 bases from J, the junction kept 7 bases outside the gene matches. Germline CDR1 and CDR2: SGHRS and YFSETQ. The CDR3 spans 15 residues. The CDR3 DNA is TGCGCCAGCAGCTCACCGGGACAGGGGTGGAATGAGCAGTTCTTC. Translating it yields CASSSPGQGWNEQFF.

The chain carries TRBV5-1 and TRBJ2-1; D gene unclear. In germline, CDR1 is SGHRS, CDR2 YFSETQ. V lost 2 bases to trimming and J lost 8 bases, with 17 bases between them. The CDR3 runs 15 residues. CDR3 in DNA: TGCGCCAGCAGCTTAGTTGCGGTTGGCGGTGATGAGCAGTTCTTC. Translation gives CASSLVAVGGDEQFF.

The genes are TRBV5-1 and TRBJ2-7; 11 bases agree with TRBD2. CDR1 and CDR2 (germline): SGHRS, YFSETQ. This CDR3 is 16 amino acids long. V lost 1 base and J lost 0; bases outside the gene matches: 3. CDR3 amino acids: CASSLRLAGSSYEQYF. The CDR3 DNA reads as TGCGCCAGCAGCTTGAGACTAGCGGGGAGCTCCTACGAGCAGTACTTC.